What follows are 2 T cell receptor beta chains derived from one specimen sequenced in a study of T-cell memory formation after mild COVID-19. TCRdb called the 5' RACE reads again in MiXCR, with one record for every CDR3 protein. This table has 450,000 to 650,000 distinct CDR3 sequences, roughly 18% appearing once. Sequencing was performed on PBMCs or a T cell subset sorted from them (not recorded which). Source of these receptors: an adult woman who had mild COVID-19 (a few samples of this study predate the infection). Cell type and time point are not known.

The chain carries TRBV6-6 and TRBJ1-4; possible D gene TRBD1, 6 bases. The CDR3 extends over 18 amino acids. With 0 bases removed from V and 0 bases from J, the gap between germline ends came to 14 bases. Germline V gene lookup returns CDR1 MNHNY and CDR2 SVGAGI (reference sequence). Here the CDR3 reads CASSYSGRGITTNEKLFF. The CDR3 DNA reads TGTGCCAGCAGTTACTCGGGGAGGGGGATAACAACTAATGAAAAACTGTTTTTT.

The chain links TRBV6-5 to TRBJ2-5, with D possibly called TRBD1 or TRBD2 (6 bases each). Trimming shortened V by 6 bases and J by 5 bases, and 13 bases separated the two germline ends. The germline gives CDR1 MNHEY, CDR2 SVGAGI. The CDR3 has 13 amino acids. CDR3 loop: CASRTWGAETQYF. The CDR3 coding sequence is TGTGCCAGCAGAACATGGGGGGCTGAGACCCAGTACTTC.